Included here is one T cell receptor beta chain sequence, with context. Antigen: not known. Other DNA sequences in this sample translate to the same CDR3. The data were taken from a study of shared clonotypes between healthy human individuals. The wider study: Each donor's CD4 naive and CD4 memory cells filled three plates apiece, CD8 naive two, and CD8 memory one. Study-level findings and limits: Clonotypes that were shared across a handful of donors made up about 5.1% of naive CD4 clonotypes. Rarefaction analysis demonstrated incomplete sorted-subset sequencing notwithstanding large depth.

Naive CD8 cells lacked CD45RO, underwent positive selection for CCR7 and left out terminally differentiated effector memory CD45RA+ cells. This CDR3 has 15 residues. V lost 1 base and J lost 3, with 10 bases in between. Germline V gene lookup returns CDR1 SGHAT and CDR2 FQNNGV. The table came from immunoSEQ multiplex PCR; TCRdb's copy has only in-frame clones and leaves some out. The repertoire holds millions of clones, 93% seen once, with approximately 1.7% in the top ten. Sequencing input: naive CD8+ T cells from PBMCs. This chain links TRBV11-2 with TRBJ1-3; tentative D call: TRBD1 (6 bases). The receptor was derived from a man between 18 and 35 years old in good health. Some clones in this sample may be carry-over from other donors' samples. The CDR3 coding sequence is TGTGCCAGCAGCTTAGTGGGGGGCAGTGGAAACACCATATATTTT. Residues: CASSLVGGSGNTIYF.